This T cell receptor beta chain was retrieved from a study of cytomegalovirus exposure and HLA in healthy donors (dated by TCRdb to about 2017). Background for the entire study: An earlier analysis of under 600 of the donors reported 250 to 350 Gb of sequence data and 100 million to 130 million unique TCR beta sequences from 150 million to 200 million T cells. Typing coverage differed by locus: A, B, C, DRB1 and DQB1 were typed in about 629-640 donors, DQA1 in 522, DPA1 in roughly 590, and DPB1 in 450 to 490. Genome-wide SNP genotypes for about three fifths of the 666 donors were used in a later genetic analysis, which treated that subset as a discovery cohort. Roughly five DR-DQ haplotypes were handled as single units for association and clustering because linkage in the cohort was strong. The aim of the study was to test whether cataloging public T cell receptors could identify signatures of past pathogen exposure. To predict cytomegalovirus infection status, the study combined high-throughput TCR immunosequencing, statistical association of individual TCRs with disease status, and machine learning. A later analysis re-analyzed previously published TCR beta repertoires from 600 to 850 donors and added high-resolution HLA genotyping to study TCR occurrence patterns. Besides the first cohort of roughly 640 subjects, a separate validation cohort made up of 120 different subjects was used. The later analysis used no new phenotypic data to find candidate immune exposures, relying instead on TCR beta sequences and their occurrence across donors. Donor age, sex, ethnicity and CMV serostatus were compiled alongside the repertoire data. Among 300 to 500 genotyped donors of the cohort, an average of roughly 230,000 unique TCR beta nucleotide sequences was sequenced per donor, of which roughly 17% were non-productive. An earlier analysis of several hundred of the donors applied high-throughput TCR beta sequencing to assess whether each TCR beta V gene segment acted as functional or pseudogenic. HLA typing included class I and class II loci at four-digit resolution. The study profiled the T cell repertoires of 500 to 800 subjects by immunosequencing and related them to cytomegalovirus serostatus. The genetic ancestry cluster associated with self-reported Caucasian donors included roughly 84% of the 398 genotyped donors. About 300 gigabases of sequencing data and approximately 93 million unique TCR sequences were included in an early release covering 550 to 650 HLA-typed donors. Every repertoire in the discovery cohort had been generated on one and the same sequencing platform. Beyond this particular receptor, the publication reports: When HLA alleles, especially DR and DQ, strongly co-occurred, TCR associations were difficult to assign to individual alleles. In a later genetic analysis, a missense DCLRE1C variant was associated with V-gene and J-gene trimming of TCR beta chains, and the association was replicated in an independent cohort. Because counts were too low, 15 to 20 rarely observed V segments, including chromosome 9 orphons, were excluded from the earlier analysis of 587 of the donors. In a later analysis, several top co-occurrence clusters were reported to appear linked to parvovirus B19, influenza, CMV and Epstein-Barr virus. Roughly uniform sequencing depth across donors was assumed in presence/absence analyses, although this assumption may not hold. Some IMGT-functional V segments, including TRBV6-2 and TRBV6-3, could not be distinguished by the 87-base-pair reads and were therefore excluded. A few of the identified cytomegalovirus-associated TCR beta chains were confirmed in vitro to be specific for cytomegalovirus antigens. In an earlier analysis of some 640 of the donors, most TCR beta V segments were observed in productive rearrangements about 87% or about 30% of the time, broadly matching IMGT annotations. CMV serostatus was the only immune exposure information available for the cohort. While some public TCRs were present in many individuals, most TCR sequences turned up only very rarely across donors. The sequencing pipeline was judged likely to have produced a cluster of highly shared sequence variants as a technical artifact. In a later analysis, HLA-associated TCR beta chains showed more clonal expansion and lower generation probabilities than non-associated chains that were equally common. A later analysis found that TCR association rates varied across HLA loci, with DRB1 alleles showing the most associated TCRs and HLA-C alleles the fewest. In a later genetic analysis, fewer N-insertions in productive TCRs were reported among donors in an Asian-associated ancestry cluster than the approximately 670-donor mean. The authors suggested that the approach could potentially be generalized to other disease states and immunological phenotypes. A later analysis associated about 17,000 TCR beta sequences with specific HLA alleles at a false discovery rate of 0.05. In a later analysis, most CMV-associated TCR beta chains were found to appear HLA-restricted, with HLA associations seemingly driven largely by CMV exposure. Because some donors lacked HLA typing at each locus, the association tests relied only on the typed subset. In the study, some 180 TCR beta chains were listed as associated with cytomegalovirus. A further reported finding was that TCR beta sequences accurately predicted the HLA-A and HLA-B alleles for most subjects in the first cohort. The cohort was sequenced for TCR beta chains only, and without alpha or paired-chain data the features that could be detected were limited. Correlated functional status among segregating V segments might reflect linkage disequilibrium, but an unknown experimental factor could not be ruled out. In both the original and validation cohorts, the classifier was reported to diagnose cytomegalovirus status with high specificity and sensitivity.

Ends trimmed: V by 1 base, J by 5 bases; bases unmatched to a gene: 8. CDR1 is given as LNHNV and CDR2 as YYDKDF, both from the germline V gene (reference sequence). The CDR3 goes from the cysteine to the phenylalanine over 16 residues. Only the CDR3 region is kept as DNA, spanning 48 bases read in frame from base 1. Preparation of the library involved the immunoSEQ multiplex PCR assay. For the multiplex PCR, a mixture combining 60 forward primers for TCR Vbeta segments and 13 reverse primers for TCR Jbeta segments was used. The CDR3 region of rearranged TCR beta genes was amplified from genomic DNA by a multiplex PCR assay. The Illumina HiSeq System was used to sequence the amplified TCR beta libraries as 87-base-pair reads. As for the original processing: In a later analysis, some 80 million unique TCR beta chains were counted across the approximately 640 repertoires, and roughly 9.9 million of these chains were shared by at least two donors. A nearest-neighbor algorithm error-corrected the raw reads and collapsed the reads into unique sequences, merging closely related sequences to remove PCR and sequencing errors. To assign V, D and J gene segments, CDR3 sequences were aligned to IMGT reference sequences. For a sequence to be retained, at least a six-nucleotide match to both a V gene segment and a J gene segment was required. A rearrangement was called productive if the CDR3 had no stop codons and remained in frame with V and J, and every other rearrangement was called non-productive. CDR3 was defined by IMGT convention, running from the second conserved V-encoded cysteine to the conserved J-encoded phenylalanine. In an earlier analysis of more than 550 of the donors, sequences lacking an unambiguous match to a single V gene segment were excluded. In an earlier analysis of several hundred of the donors, a V segment was called functional when productive rearrangements were above 56.7%, and segregating when the standard deviation between donors exceeded 5%. A statistical classification framework was developed to diagnose cytomegalovirus status using the catalog of TCR beta chain sequences. In a later analysis, TCR nucleotide sequences were compared against IMGT/GENE-DB human TR gene sequences so that V and J genes could be assigned. In a later analysis, CDR3 sequences and most-parsimonious VDJ recombination scenarios were assigned using the TCRdist pipeline. In a later analysis, each TCR beta chain was defined by its CDR3 amino acid sequence together with its V-gene family, and reads without a unique V-gene family were excluded. In a later analysis, nearly 600 highly shared, low-generation-probability nucleotide sequences were removed to address suspected cross-contamination and a sequencing artifact. In a later analysis, a clonal expansion index for each public chain was calculated from normalized within-repertoire ranks of inferred template counts. Generation probabilities in a later analysis came from a VDJ recombination model fitted to out-of-frame rearrangements, and those results were checked against IGoR. In a later analysis, hypergeometric tests were used to score TCR-TCR, TCR-HLA and TCR-CMV co-occurrence, with a repertoire-size bias correction applied to TCR pairs. To estimate false discovery rates, a later analysis permuted the HLA or CMV assignments 20 times. A later analysis grouped co-occurring TCRs with DBSCAN, adding TCRdist sequence similarity when clustering within HLA-allele-positive subsets. Repertoires with fewer than 30,000 or more than 120,000 public chains were left out of co-occurrence clustering, as were about 5 repertoires with anomalous nucleotide sharing. TCRdb's version of the immuneACCESS table is confined to in-frame rearrangements and falls short of the full clone set. An unresolved V gene accounts for under half of the shortfall where checked; the remainder is of unknown origin. V and J calls and clone size are copied from that table; D and trimming were computed from the DNA. Within this sample are 100,000 to 150,000 clones, with less than 75% of them counted one time only. The ten largest account for over 2% of the sample.

Points on this clone: No cognate antigen has been identified for it. Base quality data are lacking; no much larger clone is found one base away.

The cohort comprised some 730 healthy bone marrow donors. At the time of sampling, every cohort member was nominally healthy, though immune exposures that went unrecorded were likely present. The donor was CMV seropositive and was included in the group of approximately 300 seropositive cohort members. Every donor gave a peripheral blood sample, and the peripheral blood mononuclear cells from that sample were used for TCR beta sequencing. Genomic DNA extraction from the blood cell samples was performed with the Qiagen DNeasy Blood Extraction Kit. The V and J segments used are TRBV15 and TRBJ2-3, with 8 junctional bases fitting TRBD1. Sequencing was done on a sample of PBMCs. This clonotype originated in a woman aged 40 to 50 in good health and CMV-seropositive. The nucleotides are TGTGCCACCAGCAGAGGCCTGGGACAGGACGGAGATACGCAGTATTTT. This yields the protein CATSRGLGQDGDTQYF.